The clone carrying this T cell receptor (beta chain) was seen repeatedly, ten times or more. The antigen remains unidentified. These data originate in a study of early T cells in non-severe SARS-CoV-2 infection. Overall study: Sequenced bulk RNA came from whole blood that was unsorted, and chains were unpaired. Findings and caveats of the study: VDJdb matching favored anti-spike CD8 responses, missing private and CD4 specificities.

Attachment of unique molecular identifiers was made to individual cDNA molecules. TCRdb passed the 5' RACE reads through MiXCR, listing each CDR3 protein once. This sample has some 81,000 distinct CDR3 sequences, with roughly 9.4% found just once. The CDR3 sequence is 13 residues long. V lost 1 base to trimming and J lost 14 bases; unmatched junction nucleotides: 7. Germline V CDR1 and CDR2: SGHTA, FQGNSA. Sample: whole blood. The TCR sequence derives from an adult who was a healthcare worker with PCR-confirmed SARS-CoV-2 infection or an uninfected control (not recorded which). V gene TRBV7-2 combines with J gene TRBJ2-1; 8 nucleotides agree with TRBD2. CDR3 sequence reads: CASSLGAGTREFF. CDR3 sequence (DNA): TGTGCCAGCAGCTTAGGGGCCGGGACTAGGGAGTTCTTC.